The clone carrying this TCR beta chain was recorded at least ten times. V was pared by 4 bases and J by 2 bases, with 9 bases between. Germline CDR1 reads GTSNPN; CDR2 reads SVGIG (reference sequence). The CDR3 loop spans 13 amino acids. Regarding time point: persistent/refractory GD, antithyroid drugs over 5 years with positive TRAb. There was RNA extracted from PBMCs, and the TCR library was made from it. The sample belongs to a study of regulatory T cells in long-lasting Graves disease. CDR3 regions were amplified by Arm-PCR using iRepertoire HTBI primers to build TCR beta libraries. TCRdb independently ran MiXCR on the multiplex PCR reads; one entry per CDR3 protein. The table records 400,000 to 500,000 distinct CDR3 sequences, around 21% of them present only once.

The receptor was isolated from a female donor with Graves disease. Here the sequenced sample was peripheral blood mononuclear cells (PBMCs), taken when the disease was refractory, from a patient treated with antithyroid drugs. This chain connects TRBV30 to TRBJ1-5, with D possibly TRBD1 on 5 matching bases. DNA of the CDR3: TGTGCCTGGAAGGGCAGGGGCAATCAGCCCCAGCATTTT. Its protein is CAWKGRGNQPQHF.